This entry features one T cell receptor (beta chain) sequence. Antigen specificity is unknown. Data came from immunoSEQ multiplex PCR; TCRdb stores just in-frame clones and leaves some out. The sample records roughly 120,000 clones, approximately 94% being singletons. This sample is drawn from a study of T cell responses to AZD1222 COVID-19 vaccine. Points from the study as a whole: White British ancestry dominated among donors, who included more females, and clonal diversity was possibly underestimated. Close to half of spike-specific TCRs reportedly recognize unmutated variant regions.

In germline, CDR1 is SNHLY, CDR2 FYNNEI. V lost 5 bases, J lost 7 bases, and 12 bases lay in between. The CDR3 contains 13 residues. The TCR was taken from an adult who received the AZD1222 COVID-19 vaccine. The input for sequencing was peripheral blood, taken 28 days after the second AZD1222 dose. This rearrangement joins TRBV2 to TRBJ1-5; TRBD1 might be the D (5 bases). CDR3 sequence: CASSRGRGQPQHF. CDR3 DNA sequence: TGTGCCAGCAGTCGGGGTAGGGGACAGCCCCAGCATTTT.